A selection of T cell receptor beta chains follows, all from one sample in a study of cytomegalovirus exposure and HLA in healthy donors. TCRdb keeps only in-frame clones here, not all; method: immunoSEQ multiplex PCR. The sample yields over 100,000 clones, 55% to 75% seen once. Sample: PBMCs. Every receptor here comes from a woman between 65 and 79 years old in good health and CMV-seropositive. The CDR3 runs from the conserved cysteine through the conserved F or W.

TRBV29-1 | CSVQGLAGEETQYF
TRBV27 | CASSFFSGSNTEAFF
TRBV7-9 | CASSINLRDGYTF
TRBV7-3 | CASSLAGGPPYNEQFF
TRBV2 | CASRDNSGGYETQYF
TRBV18 | CASSPQGPYGYTF
TRBV7-9 | CASSLGDSSYEQYF
TRBV15 | CATSRDGDRGFYEQYF
TRBV6-5 | CASSYSTGAGGYGYTF
TRBV15 | CATSSFTGTNEKLFF
TRBV5-8 | CASPLGTYEQYF
TRBV10-3 | CAIREDRVRTEAFF
TRBV14 | CASSLRGQALQETQYF
TRBV7-9 | CASSGQGYQPQHF
TRBV7-2 | CASSLSASGGPQYF
TRBV5-1 | CASSLGQGDGYTF
TRBV12-5 | CASGSLTEAFF
TRBV30 | CARVGQSNTEAFF
TRBV29-1 | CSVEGAGQGPHEQYF
TRBV6-5 | CASSNRYEQYF
TRBV18 | CASSPTETSVRFF
TRBV6-1 | CASSEQLSTGGSPLHF
TRBV30 | CAWTQGAYGYTF
TRBV30 | CAWSLGTVNTEAFF
TRBV6-1 | CASSVLQTNTGELFF
TRBV5-4 | CASSLAGDPGSEAFF
TRBV9 | CASSSRGGNEQFF
TRBV7-3 | CASSPREAGGIAGDTQYF
TRBV29-1 | CSVEGGTDYGYTF
TRBV7-2 | CASSPTAPKFGAFF
TRBV7-2 | CASSLTAYSNQPQHF
TRBV2 | CASSIGTGLSYEQYF
TRBV7-9 | CASSLDPLAYEQYF
TRBV7-2 | CASSAQTSGGYEQYF
TRBV11-3 | CASSLGLAGGPSETQYF
TRBV27 | CASSPDSLSYNEQFF
TRBV13 | CASSLGTVLRNEQFF
TRBV2 | CASSGTGSDTGELFF
TRBV7-9 | CASSAGSGVGYGYTF
TRBV19 | CASRPPIGTGIQPQHF
TRBV10-3 | CAISEAGYTETQYF
TRBV9 | CASSVSGGADSGNTIYF
TRBV7-8 | CASSLGPGGVETQYF
TRBV19 | CASRPDRFVGGYTF
TRBV9 | CASNGAGNSYNEQFF
TRBV7-9 | CASSFFLGTGAFNEKLFF
TRBV7-9 | CASSFDRGGNQPQHF
TRBV12-2 | CASRPAGATNEKLFF
TRBV11-2 | CASSLGTAGGGYTF
TRBV25-1 | CASRRTGTSTDTQYF
TRBV14 | CASSQPLLAGATGELFF
TRBV19 | CATFLNTEAFF
TRBV4-3 | CASSFNTDTQYF
TRBV14 | CASSRDSLAKNIQYF
TRBV30 | CAWSDRGFFEKLFF
TRBV7-6 | CASSLGFQLYEQFF
TRBV13 | CASSSTSGGPADTQYF
TRBV7-2 | CASSHQETQYF